This is a list of T cell receptor beta chains from one sample in a study of blood T cell repertoires in COVID-19. Libraries were prepared by immunoSEQ multiplex PCR; TCRdb keeps only in-frame clonotypes and omits some of them. The sample includes about 14,000 clones, approximately 88% of them seen just once. Sequencing was performed on peripheral blood. Receptors were obtained from a human donor in a cohort sampled during active COVID-19. The conserved cysteine and the conserved F or W are not part of the CDR3 here.

V,length,CDR3
TRBV29-1,10,SVVQGDYGYT
TRBV5-4,12,ASTHLDRETEAF
TRBV18,10,ASSPTSYEQF
TRBV30,13,AWSAGTSDSDEQF
TRBV6-2/TRBV6-3,11,ASSRDTISPLH
TRBV19,12,ASSLDGGGETQY
TRBV28,10,ASSMDNYEQY
TRBV27,12,ASSFDGLSSPLH
TRBV6-5,13,ASTDFMQGFTEAF
TRBV19,15,ASSIHPSGGGDNEQF
TRBV7-6,14,ASSSHDRGNTYEQY
TRBV5-6,11,ASTLGLQYEQY
TRBV6-5,12,ASSTTSGPYEQY
TRBV4-2,14,ASSQDRLGSYNEQF
TRBV29-1,12,SVGGGRDTGELF
TRBV16,11,ASSPLTAYEQY
TRBV19,10,ASSELYNEQF
TRBV10-2,13,ASSPGQGTLRGYT
TRBV29-1,12,SVETDRNTGELF
TRBV7-9,14,ASSLAGLIRGETQY
TRBV2,12,ASGTSGFADTQY
TRBV29-1,9,SGGAGTEAF
TRBV2,13,ASSEAVSGLREQY